This T cell receptor beta chain was sequenced in a study of CD8 T cells in Susac syndrome. An input of about 0.5 to 1 ug of RNA was subjected to reverse transcription using random hexamers. TCRdb fed the immunoSEQ multiplex PCR reads into MiXCR, producing one record per CDR3 protein. The table includes roughly 120,000 distinct CDR3 sequences, around 94% detected once. This CDR3 is built from 12 residues. The germline CDR1 and CDR2 sequences are KGHSH and LQKENI. V lost 2 bases, J lost 0 bases, and 2 bases lay in between. This clonotype was detected a few times. The TCR sequence derives from a human donor in good health. Sequenced material: CD4+ T cells from PBMCs. The J gene is TRBJ2-7, the V gene TRBV18; D uncertain. CDR3 protein: CASSPTSYEQYF. DNA of the CDR3: TGTGCCAGCTCACCAACCTCCTACGAGCAGTACTTC.